This T cell receptor beta chain was captured in a study of blood T cell repertoires in COVID-19. Study-wide background: Acute-phase and convalescent COVID-19 samples originated in the United States, Italy and Spain. T cells, B-cell-depleted T cells, or PBMCs provided the cDNA or gDNA that served as material.

The CDR3 length is 15 residues. CDR1 is SGDLS, CDR2 YYNGEE, per germline. J lost 5 bases, V lost 3 bases, and 7 bases had no gene match. Authors' methods: Reference gene primer amplification in the assay estimated nucleated cell counts. TCRdb keeps only in-frame clones here, not all; method: immunoSEQ multiplex PCR. That table is the source of V, J and clone size, and D and trimming were worked out from the DNA. This sample has 73,000 or so clones, with approximately 84% found just once. This clone has a single count. Input material: peripheral blood. The genes are TRBV9 and TRBJ1-1; TRBD1 matches 10 bases. The TCR sequence derives from a woman aged 55-70 years with acute or convalescent COVID-19. The CDR3 nucleotides read TGTGCCAGCAGCGCGGAGGGGACAGGGGAAACTGAAGCTTTCTTT. As protein: CASSAEGTGETEAFF.